The sequence of this T cell receptor (beta chain) was determined in a study of CD8+ T cells in alopecia areata. Overall study context: A regimen of oral tofacitinib, 5 to 10 mg twice daily, was given to treated patients. Findings of the study overall: Clonality in lesional scalp, especially alopecia totalis/universalis, exceeded that of normal scalp. Tofacitinib yielded significantly lower scalp clonality and fewer expanded CD8+ clones among the top 100.

This clone was seen a few times. What it recognizes is unknown. Treatment defined: oral pan-JAK inhibitor, 5-10 mg twice daily. Germline-derived CDR1 and CDR2 are MNHNS and SASEGT. The CDR3 is made up of 12 amino acids. Trimming shortened V by 7 bases and J by 10 bases, and 15 bases separated the two germline ends. Extraction of RNA preceded its reverse transcription into cDNA, which served as the sequencing template. The protocol was immunoSEQ multiplex PCR, while the TCRdb copy is restricted to in-frame clones and leaves out a portion. The repertoire holds roughly 200,000 clones, with 40% to 45% as singletons.

The sequences come from CD4+ T cells sorted from blood, collected at roughly week 36, from a patient treated with tofacitinib. The genes are TRBV6-1 and TRBJ2-3, with TRBD2 as a possible D gene (5 bases). The source is a human donor with alopecia areata. The CDR3 loop reads CASTAGGGAQYF. In DNA form, the CDR3 reads TGTGCCAGCACCGCCGGTGGAGGTGCGCAGTATTTT.